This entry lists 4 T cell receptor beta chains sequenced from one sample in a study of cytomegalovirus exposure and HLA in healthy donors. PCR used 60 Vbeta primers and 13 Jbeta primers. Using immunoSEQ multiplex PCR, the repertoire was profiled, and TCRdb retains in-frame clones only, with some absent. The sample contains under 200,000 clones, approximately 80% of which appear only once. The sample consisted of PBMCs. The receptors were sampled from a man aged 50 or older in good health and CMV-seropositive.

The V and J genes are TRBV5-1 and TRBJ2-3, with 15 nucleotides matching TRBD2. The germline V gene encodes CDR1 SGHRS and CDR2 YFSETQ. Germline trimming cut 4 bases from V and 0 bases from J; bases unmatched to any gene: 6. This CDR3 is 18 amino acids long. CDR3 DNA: TGCGCCAGCAGCCCGGGACTAGCGGGGGGTTCTAGCACAGATACGCAGTATTTT. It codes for CASSPGLAGGSSTDTQYF.

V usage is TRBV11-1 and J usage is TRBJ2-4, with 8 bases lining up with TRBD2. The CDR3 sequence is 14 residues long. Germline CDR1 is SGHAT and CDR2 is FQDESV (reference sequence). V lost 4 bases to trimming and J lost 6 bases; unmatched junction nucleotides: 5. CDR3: CASSSRGGGNIQYF. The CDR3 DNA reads TGTGCCAGCAGCTCCCGGGGGGGTGGAAACATTCAGTACTTC. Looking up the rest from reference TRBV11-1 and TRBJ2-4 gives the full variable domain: EAEVAQSPRYKITEKSQAVAFWCDPISGHATLYWYRQILGQGPELLVQFQDESVVDDSQLPKDRFSAERLKGVDSTLKIQPAELGDSAMYLCASSSRGGGNIQYFGAGTRLSVL.

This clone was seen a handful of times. The CDR3 DNA sequence: TGTGCCAGCAGCGGATGGACAGGGGGCAGTCGGGGGCCTGAAGCTTTCTTT. Translation: CASSGWTGGSRGPEAFF. The V gene is TRBV7-2, the J gene TRBJ1-1; 11 nucleotides line up with TRBD1. There are 17 residues in the CDR3. The junction had 14 bases not matched to a gene; V was cut back by 5 bases and J by 6 bases. Germline assignment: CDR1 SGHTA and CDR2 FQGNSA.

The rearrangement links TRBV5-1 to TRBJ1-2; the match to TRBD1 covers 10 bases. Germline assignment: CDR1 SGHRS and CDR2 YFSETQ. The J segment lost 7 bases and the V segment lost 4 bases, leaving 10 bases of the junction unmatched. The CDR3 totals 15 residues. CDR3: CASSPGTGVRSGYTF. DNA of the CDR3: TGCGCCAGCAGCCCCGGGACAGGGGTTCGTAGTGGCTACACCTTC.